This T cell receptor (beta chain) was recorded in a study of cytomegalovirus exposure and HLA in healthy donors. Study-level points and caveats: TRBV6-2, TRBV6-3 and other indistinguishable V segments were excluded.

With respect to this clone: Its antigen is currently unknown.

This CDR3 comprises 15 residues. V gave up 8 bases and J gave up 4 bases, with 18 bases separating them. Germline V gene data show CDR1 as LGHNA and CDR2 as YNFKEQ. Use of 60 Vbeta and 13 Jbeta primers characterized the PCR. Assay used: immunoSEQ multiplex PCR; TCRdb lists only in-frame clones, some missing. The table has about 200,000 clones, roughly 84% seen once. What was sequenced was PBMCs. The chain is built from TRBV4-2 and TRBJ2-4; TRBD2 might be the D (6 bases). The clonotype was recovered from a man in his fifties or sixties in good health and CMV-seronegative. CDR3 region: CASAPEAGLKNIQYF. The CDR3 DNA reads as TGTGCCAGCGCACCGGAGGCGGGGCTTAAAAACATTCAGTACTTC.